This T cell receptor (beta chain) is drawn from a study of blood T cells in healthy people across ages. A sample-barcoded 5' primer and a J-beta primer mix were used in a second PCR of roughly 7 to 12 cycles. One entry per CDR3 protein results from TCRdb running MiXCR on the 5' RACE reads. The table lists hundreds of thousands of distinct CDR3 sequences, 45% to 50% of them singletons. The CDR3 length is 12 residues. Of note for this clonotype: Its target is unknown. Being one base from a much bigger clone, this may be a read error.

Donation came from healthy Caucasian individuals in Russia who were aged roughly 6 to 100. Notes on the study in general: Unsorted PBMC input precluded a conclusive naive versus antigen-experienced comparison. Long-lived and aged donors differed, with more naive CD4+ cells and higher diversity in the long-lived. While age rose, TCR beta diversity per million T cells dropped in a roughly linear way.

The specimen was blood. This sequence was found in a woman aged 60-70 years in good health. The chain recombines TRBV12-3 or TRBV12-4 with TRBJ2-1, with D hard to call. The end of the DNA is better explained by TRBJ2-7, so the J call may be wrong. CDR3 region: CASSNNLKQQYF. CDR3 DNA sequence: TGTGCCAGCAGTAATAATCTTAAGCAGCAGTACTTC.